This record concerns one T cell receptor beta chain sequence. These data come from a study of blood T cell repertoires in COVID-19. Study context: Sites across the United States, Italy and Spain contributed samples from acute and convalescent COVID-19. PBMCs, B-cell-depleted T cells, or T cells provided the cDNA or gDNA that made up the material.

From germline, CDR1 is SGHRS and CDR2 YFSETQ. The length of the CDR3 is 18 residues. J lost 1 base, V lost 0 bases, and 4 bases had no gene match. Per the original data handling: Scientists estimated how many nucleated cells there were by amplifying reference gene primers. Sequencing used immunoSEQ multiplex PCR; TCRdb keeps in-frame clones, though not all of them. The DNA was the basis for D and trimming; V, J and clone size are from that table. The data show roughly 50,000 clones, 89% seen once. The specimen was peripheral blood. The chain combines TRBV5-1 with TRBJ2-1; TRBD2 matches 13 bases. This clonotype was sampled from a human donor in a cohort sampled during active COVID-19. The CDR3 spells CASSLGTSGGPSYNEQFF. The CDR3 bases are TGCGCCAGCAGCTTGGGGACTAGCGGGGGCCCTTCCTACAATGAGCAGTTCTTC.